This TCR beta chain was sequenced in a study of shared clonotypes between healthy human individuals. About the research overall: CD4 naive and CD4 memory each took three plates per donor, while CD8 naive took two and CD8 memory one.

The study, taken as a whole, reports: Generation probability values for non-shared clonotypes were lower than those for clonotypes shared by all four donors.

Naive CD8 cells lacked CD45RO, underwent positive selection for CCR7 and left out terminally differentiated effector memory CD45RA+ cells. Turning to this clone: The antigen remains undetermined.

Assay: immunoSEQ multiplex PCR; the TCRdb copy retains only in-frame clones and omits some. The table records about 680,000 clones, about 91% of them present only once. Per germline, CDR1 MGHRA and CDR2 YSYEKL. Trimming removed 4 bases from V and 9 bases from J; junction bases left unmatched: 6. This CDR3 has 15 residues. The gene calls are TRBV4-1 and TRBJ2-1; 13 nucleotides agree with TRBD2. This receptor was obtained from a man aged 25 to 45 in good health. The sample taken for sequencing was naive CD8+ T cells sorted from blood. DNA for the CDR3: TGCGCCAGCAGCCGGACTAGCGGGAGTTTTGGTGAGCAGTTCTTC. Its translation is CASSRTSGSFGEQFF.